The 21 T cell receptor beta chains below all came from one sample that was sequenced in a study of Ad26.COV2.S vaccination and SARS-CoV-2 variants. Sample treatment: roughly 18 received Ad26.COV2.S at low or high dose, single or two shots; about 5 received placebo; per-sample allocation not given. Collection of samples fell on day 63 after the first vaccine or placebo injection. TCRdb's table, derived via immunoSEQ multiplex PCR, lists solely in-frame clones and lacks some. Here the sample spans around 450,000 clones, approximately 92% being singletons. The sequenced sample was peripheral blood, obtained in a trial of Ad26.COV2.S vaccine versus placebo. These TCRs come from a person aged 18-65 years who received the Ad26.COV2.S COVID-19 vaccine or a placebo.

The rearrangement joins TRBV7-3 to TRBJ2-1, with a possible D match to TRBD2 (6 bases). Germline CDR1 is SGHTA and CDR2 is FQGTGA. This CDR3 is built from 16 residues. The V end was cut by 1 base, the J end by 3 bases, with 13 bases between. CDR3 coding DNA: TGTGCCAGCAGCTTAATACTGGGAGGTAGCTACAATGAGCAGTTCTTC. Translating it yields CASSLILGGSYNEQFF.

The rearrangement joins TRBV7-2 to TRBJ1-1; 7 nucleotides line up with TRBD1. Germline V lookup: CDR1 SGHTA, CDR2 FQGNSA. J lost 9 bases, V lost 2 bases, and 6 bases had no gene match. CDR3 length equals 13 residues. The CDR3: CASSLLRDSQAFF. The CDR3 DNA reads TGTGCCAGCAGCTTACTCCGGGACAGCCAAGCTTTCTTT.

V and J are TRBV12-5 and TRBJ1-1; no reliable D call. Trimming cost V 2 bases and J 1 base, with 11 bases left between them. The CDR3 spans 15 residues. Germline CDR1 and CDR2: LGHNT and FRNRAP. The CDR3 protein is CASGLYRTRNTEAFF. The DNA of the CDR3 is TGTGCTAGTGGTTTGTACCGGACTCGGAACACTGAAGCTTTCTTT.

This clone has just one count. CDR3 in amino acids: CASSLVSGTYNEQFF. The CDR3, as DNA: TGTGCCAGCAGCTTAGTAAGCGGCACGTACAATGAGCAGTTCTTC. This rearrangement joins TRBV7-6 to TRBJ2-1, with D possibly matching TRBD2 (5 bases). The CDR3 covers 15 residues. Germline V gives CDR1 SGHVS, CDR2 FNYEAQ. V lost 1 base and J lost 4, with 11 bases in between.

The chain couples TRBV7-2 to TRBJ1-2; 7 nucleotides agree with TRBD1. This CDR3 is built from 15 residues. Germline V gene sequence: CDR1 SGHTA, CDR2 FQGNSA. With V trimmed by 5 bases and J by 7 bases, 13 bases remained unmatched. The CDR3: CASSATGTVVIGYTF. The CDR3 DNA follows: TGTGCCAGCAGCGCGACCGGGACAGTCGTCATTGGCTACACCTTC.

V and J are TRBV29-1 and TRBJ2-1, with D possibly matching TRBD1 (6 bases). The length of the CDR3 is 12 residues. The germline V gene encodes CDR1 SQVTM and CDR2 ANQGSEA. The DNA for the CDR3 is TGCACCCTCGAGGGGGCCTACAATGAGCAGTTCTTC. Amino acids: CTLEGAYNEQFF.

CDR3 amino acids: CASSVPQGDAREQYF. The CDR3 DNA reads TGTGCCAGCAGTGTCCCCCAGGGGGATGCGCGCGAGCAGTACTTC. The rearrangement uses TRBV28 and TRBJ2-7; 7 nucleotides align to TRBD1. Germline-derived CDR1 and CDR2 are MDHEN and SYDVKM. The length of the CDR3 is 15 residues. The junction had 13 bases not matched to a gene; V was cut back by 5 bases and J by 6 bases.

The chain recombines TRBV5-5 with TRBJ1-2, with 8 bases aligning to TRBD1. CDR3 length: 17 amino acids. Per the germline V gene, CDR1 is SGHKS and CDR2 is YYEKEE (reference sequence). With 0 bases clipped from V and 4 bases from J, the junction kept 11 bases outside the gene matches. The CDR3 sequence: CASSLGDRLFGSYGYTF. As DNA, the CDR3 is TGTGCCAGCAGCTTGGGGGACAGGTTATTCGGGAGCTATGGCTACACCTTC.

The chain combines TRBV28 with TRBJ1-2; D not resolved. Germline-derived CDR1 and CDR2 are MDHEN and SYDVKM. The CDR3 contains 14 residues. Trimming took off 7 bases at V and 8 bases at J, with 20 bases between the two ends. The CDR3 is CASTDEFWGRGYTF. The DNA of the CDR3 is TGTGCCAGCACGGATGAGTTTTGGGGTCGCGGCTACACCTTC.

The V and J genes are TRBV6-6 and TRBJ2-1; no clear D gene. The CDR3 loop spans 12 amino acids. Germline lookup yields CDR1 MNHNY and CDR2 SVGAGI (reference sequence). The V and J ends lost 1 base and 14 bases respectively, with 12 bases between them. The CDR3 is CASSYLGRSKFF. The CDR3 DNA follows: TGTGCCAGCAGTTACTTGGGTCGCTCGAAGTTCTTC.

The chain recombines TRBV5-8 with TRBJ1-6, with D possibly matching TRBD1 (6 bases). Germline V CDR1 and CDR2: SGHTS, YDEGEE. The ends were cut back, 2 bases at V and 4 bases at J, with 7 bases in the middle. The CDR3 loop spans 14 amino acids. The CDR3 DNA sequence: TGTGCCAGCAGCTTTCAGGGGTATAATTCACCCCTCCACTTT. It translates to CASSFQGYNSPLHF.

This sequence joins TRBV9 and TRBJ1-2; D gene uncertain. The germline V gene encodes CDR1 SGDLS and CDR2 YYNGEE. The V end lost 0 bases, the J end lost 8 bases, and 20 bases lay between the germline ends. CDR3 size: 16 residues. CDR3 in DNA: TGTGCCAGCAGCGTAGGGGGTACCAATTCCCCGGGGGGCTACACCTTC. This encodes CASSVGGTNSPGGYTF. Using reference TRBV9 and TRBJ1-2 for the parts outside the CDR3, the full variable domain is DSGVTQTPKHLITATGQRVTLRCSPRSGDLSVYWYQQSLDQGLQFLIQYYNGEERAKGNILERFSAQQFPDLHSELNLSSLELGDSALYFCASSVGGTNSPGGYTFGSGTRLTVV.

This chain joins TRBV6-5 and TRBJ1-1; D gene ambiguous. V lost 3 bases and J 2 bases, leaving 10 bases between the germline ends. Germline CDR1 is MNHEY and CDR2 is SVGAGI. The CDR3 runs to 14 residues. CDR3 sequence: CASSYLTANTEAFF. CDR3 in DNA: TGTGCCAGCAGTTATTTAACAGCCAACACTGAAGCTTTCTTT.

This clone was observed at least ten times. The V call is TRBV2, the J call TRBJ2-1, with 7 bases identical to TRBD1. CDR1 and CDR2 (germline): SNHLY, FYNNEI. The CDR3 is 18 residues long. V trimming: 8 bases; J trimming: 2 bases; junction bases outside the gene matches: 18. DNA for the CDR3: TGTGCCAGCTCATTGAGGGGACAGCCGTTGTTCCCCTACAATGAGCAGTTCTTC. It is translated as CASSLRGQPLFPYNEQFF. The full variable domain, completed using reference TRBV2 and TRBJ2-1, is EPEVTQTPSHQVTQMGQEVILRCVPISNHLYFYWYRQILGQKVEFLVSFYNNEISEKSEIFDDQFSVERPDGSNFTLKIRSTKLEDSAMYFCASSLRGQPLFPYNEQFFGPGTRLTVL.

On this clone: Other DNA sequences of this sample code for an identical CDR3. This chain connects TRBV5-4 to TRBJ1-5, with TRBD1 as a possible D gene (5 bases). With 0 bases removed from V and 4 bases from J, the gap between germline ends came to 8 bases. Germline V gene data show CDR1 as SGHNT and CDR2 as YYREEE (reference sequence). The CDR3 is made up of 14 amino acids. In DNA form, the CDR3 reads TGTGCCAGCAGCTTGGGTGGGGGGAATCAGCCCCAGCATTTT. It codes for CASSLGGGNQPQHF.

This clone was found a few times. The rearrangement links TRBV6-5 to TRBJ1-5; 9 nucleotides agree with TRBD1. CDR3 size: 15 residues. Losses at the gene ends were 2 bases for V and 7 bases for J; bases not matched to a gene: 6. The germline V gene encodes CDR1 MNHEY and CDR2 SVGAGI. The CDR3 nucleotides read TGTGCCAGCAGTTACACACAGGGGGCCGAACAGCCCCAGCATTTT. Protein sequence: CASSYTQGAEQPQHF.

This rearrangement joins TRBV2 to TRBJ1-4; D gene ambiguous. CDR1 and CDR2 from the germline V gene are SNHLY and FYNNEI. The CDR3 runs 16 residues. The ends were cut back, 5 bases at V and 10 bases at J, with 23 bases in the middle. The CDR3 region is CASSITNPPPVGKLFF. In DNA form, the CDR3 reads TGTGCCAGCAGTATTACGAACCCCCCCCCGGTTGGAAAACTGTTTTTT.

This sequence joins TRBV4-2 and TRBJ2-2; maybe TRBD1 (6 bases). CDR3 length equals 14 residues. Trimming pared 4 bases from V and 7 bases from J, leaving 13 bases between. Germline V lookup: CDR1 LGHNA, CDR2 YNFKEQ. Here the CDR3 reads CASSLQGVGGELFF. Here the CDR3 DNA reads TGTGCCAGCAGCCTACAGGGAGTAGGCGGGGAGCTGTTTTTT.

This chain joins TRBV5-3 and TRBJ1-5; D unresolved. TRBV5-3 is an ORF, and what it does is uncertain. The CDR3 has 12 residues. The CDR3 loop reads CAGRDSNQPQHF. For the CDR3, the DNA is TGTGCTGGCCGAGATAGCAATCAGCCCCAGCATTTT.

This chain uses TRBV12-1 with TRBJ2-2; the listed D gene, TRBD2, was not tested against the DNA. TRBV12-1 represents a pseudogene. The CDR3 sequence is 21 residues long. DNA of the CDR3: TGTGCCAGCAGCTTCCAACCCCTCCTCCTAGGCGGGAAGTCGGAGACCGGGGAGCTGTTTTTT. Its protein is CASSFQPLLLGGKSETGELFF.

The count of this clone is one. The chain joins TRBV21-1 to TRBJ1-5. TRBV21-1 is a known pseudogene. This CDR3 is built from 14 residues. The CDR3 is CASSKALNNQPQHF. The DNA for the CDR3 is TGTGCCAGCAGCAAAGCGCTGAACAATCAGCCCCAGCATTTT.